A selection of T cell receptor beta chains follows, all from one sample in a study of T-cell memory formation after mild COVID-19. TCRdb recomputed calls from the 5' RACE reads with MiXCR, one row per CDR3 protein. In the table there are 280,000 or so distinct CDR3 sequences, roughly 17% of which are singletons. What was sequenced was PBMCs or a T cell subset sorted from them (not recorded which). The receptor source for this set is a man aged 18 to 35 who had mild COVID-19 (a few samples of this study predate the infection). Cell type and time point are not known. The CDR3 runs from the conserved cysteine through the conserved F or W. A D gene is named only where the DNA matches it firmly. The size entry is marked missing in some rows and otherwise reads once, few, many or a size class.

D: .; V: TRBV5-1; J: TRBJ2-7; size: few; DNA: TGCGCCAGCAGCTTGAGGACTCCATCTGGAGAGCAGTACTTC; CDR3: CASSLRTPSGEQYF
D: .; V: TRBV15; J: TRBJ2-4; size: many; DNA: TGTGCCACCAGCAGAGATAAGTTGGGACACCCGGGGGACATTCAGTACTTC; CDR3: CATSRDKLGHPGDIQYF
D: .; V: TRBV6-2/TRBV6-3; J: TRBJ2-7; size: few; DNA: TGTGCCAGCAGCACAGGGAACGTGGCGGAGCAGTACTTC; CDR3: CASSTGNVAEQYF
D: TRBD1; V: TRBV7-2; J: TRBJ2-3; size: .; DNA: TGTGCCAGCAGCCCACAGGAAGGGGGCTTTGGGGATACGCAGTATTTT; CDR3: CASSPQEGGFGDTQYF
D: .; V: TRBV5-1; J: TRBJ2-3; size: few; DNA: TGCGCCAGCAGCCCGGACTGGGCGGATACGCAGTATTTT; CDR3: CASSPDWADTQYF
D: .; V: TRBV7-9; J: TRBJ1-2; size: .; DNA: TGTGCCAGCACCCCTAAAGGGGGACCCGCCTATGGCTACACCTTC; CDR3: CASTPKGGPAYGYTF
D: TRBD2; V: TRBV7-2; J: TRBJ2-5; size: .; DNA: TGTGCCAGTGAACCGGGACTAGCGGGGGGGCTGGGGGAGACCCAGTACTTC; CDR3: CASEPGLAGGLGETQYF
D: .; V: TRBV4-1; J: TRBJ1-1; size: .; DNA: TGCGCCAGCAGCCGAACAGGGATCACTGAAGCTTTCTTT; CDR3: CASSRTGITEAFF
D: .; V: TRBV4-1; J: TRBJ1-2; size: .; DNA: TGCGCCAGCAGCCAAGATGCCGCGGGCTATGGCTACACCTTC; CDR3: CASSQDAAGYGYTF
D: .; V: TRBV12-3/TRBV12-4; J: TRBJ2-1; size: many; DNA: TGTGCCAGCAGTTCCAGAGACAGTTTACGGGCCTGGGAGCAGTTCTTC; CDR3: CASSSRDSLRAWEQFF
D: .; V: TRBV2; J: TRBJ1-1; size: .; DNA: TGTGCCAGCAACAGTAACACTGAAGCTTTCTTT; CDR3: CASNSNTEAFF
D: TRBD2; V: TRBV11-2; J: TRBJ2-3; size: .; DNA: TGTGCCAGCAGCTTAGCCCTAGCGGGGCCTTCGGGTACGCAGTATTTT; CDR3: CASSLALAGPSGTQYF
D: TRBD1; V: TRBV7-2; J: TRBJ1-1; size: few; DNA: TGTGCCAGCAGCTACTCCGACAGGGGCGGGACTGAAGCTTTCTTT; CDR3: CASSYSDRGGTEAFF
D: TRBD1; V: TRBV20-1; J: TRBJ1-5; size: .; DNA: TGCAGTGCGAGGACAGGGAGGGCCCATCAGCCCCAGCATTTT; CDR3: CSARTGRAHQPQHF
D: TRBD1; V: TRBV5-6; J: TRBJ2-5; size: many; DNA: TGTGCCAGCAGGGCCGGGACAGGATTCCAAGAGACCCAGTACTTC; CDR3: CASRAGTGFQETQYF
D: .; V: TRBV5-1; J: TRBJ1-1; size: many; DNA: TGCGCCAGCAGCTTGGAGGTGAACACTGAAGCTTTCTTT; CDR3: CASSLEVNTEAFF
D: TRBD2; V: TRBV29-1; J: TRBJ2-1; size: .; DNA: TGCAGCGTTGCCGGGGGGGCGGGAAATGAGCAGTTCTTC; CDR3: CSVAGGAGNEQFF
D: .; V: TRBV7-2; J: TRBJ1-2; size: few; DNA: TGTGCCAGCAGCTTTGGACCCGATGGCTACACCTTC; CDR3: CASSFGPDGYTF
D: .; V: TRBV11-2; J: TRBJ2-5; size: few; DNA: TGTGCCAGCAGCCGATCGGACGGGGAGACCCAGTACTTC; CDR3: CASSRSDGETQYF
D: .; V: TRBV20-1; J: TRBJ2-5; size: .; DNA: TGCAGTGCTAGGTACCAGGGGTCTTCCGAGACCCAGTACTTC; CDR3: CSARYQGSSETQYF
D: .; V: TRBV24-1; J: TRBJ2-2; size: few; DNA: TGTGCCACCAGTGATCCCTTGGCGAAAGGGGCCGGGGAGCTGTTTTTT; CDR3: CATSDPLAKGAGELFF
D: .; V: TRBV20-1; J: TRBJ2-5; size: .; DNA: TGCAGTGCTAGCAGGTGGATTCTCTCTCAGGAGACCCAGTACTTC; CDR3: CSASRWILSQETQYF
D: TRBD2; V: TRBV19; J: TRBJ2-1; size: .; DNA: TGTGCCAGCGCTAGCGGGGGGGCAGGAGAGCAGTTCTTC; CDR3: CASASGGAGEQFF
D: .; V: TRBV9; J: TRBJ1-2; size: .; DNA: TGTGCCAGCAGCGTAGTTGGGGGCAGCTATGGCTACACCTTC; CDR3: CASSVVGGSYGYTF
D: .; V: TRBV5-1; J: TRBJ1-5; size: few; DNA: TGCGCCAGCAGCCCAGACTTCAGGGGCAGGTATAGCAATCAGCCCCAGCATTTT; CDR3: CASSPDFRGRYSNQPQHF
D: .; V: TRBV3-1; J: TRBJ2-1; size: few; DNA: TGTGCCAGCAGCCAAGTCTACGAGCAGTTCTTC; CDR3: CASSQVYEQFF
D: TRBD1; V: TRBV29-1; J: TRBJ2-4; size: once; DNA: TGCAGCGTTGAAGTAGGGGGCCTCCTAGCCAAAAACATTCAGTACTTC; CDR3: CSVEVGGLLAKNIQYF
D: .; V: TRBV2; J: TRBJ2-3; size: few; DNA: TGTGCCAGCAGTGAAGGGCCCACAGATACGCAGTATTTT; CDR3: CASSEGPTDTQYF
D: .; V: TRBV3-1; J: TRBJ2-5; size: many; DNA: TGTGCCAGCAGCGCCGCAGGGGCCGAGACCCAGTACTTC; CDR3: CASSAAGAETQYF
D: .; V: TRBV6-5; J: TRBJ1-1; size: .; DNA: TGTGCCAGCAGTTACAACCTGAACACTGAAGCTTTCTTT; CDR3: CASSYNLNTEAFF
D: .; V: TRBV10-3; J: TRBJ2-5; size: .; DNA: TGTGCCGTATCAGGGGTCCAAGAGACCCAGTACTTC; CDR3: CAVSGVQETQYF
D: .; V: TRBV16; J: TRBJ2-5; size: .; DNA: TGTGCCAGCAGCCAATCCCGGGTCCAACAAGAGACCCAGTACTTC; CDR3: CASSQSRVQQETQYF
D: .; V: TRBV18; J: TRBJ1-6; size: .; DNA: TGTGCCAGCTCACTTGCCGGGACAAGTAATTCACCCCTCCACTTT; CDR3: CASSLAGTSNSPLHF
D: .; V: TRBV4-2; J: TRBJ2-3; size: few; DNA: TGTGCCAGCAGCCAGGGCCCTGGGGCCACAGATACGCAGTATTTT; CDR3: CASSQGPGATDTQYF
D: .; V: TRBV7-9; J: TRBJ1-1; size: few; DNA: TGTGCCACCGGTGGGGGGGACACTGAAGCTTTCTTT; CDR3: CATGGGDTEAFF
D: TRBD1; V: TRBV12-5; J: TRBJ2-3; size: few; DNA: TGTGCTAGTGGTTTGGGACAGGGTGCAGATACGCAGTATTTT; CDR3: CASGLGQGADTQYF
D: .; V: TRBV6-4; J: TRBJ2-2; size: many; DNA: TGTGCCAGCAGTGTTGCACAGGGCGCGAACACCGGGGAGCTGTTTTTT; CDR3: CASSVAQGANTGELFF
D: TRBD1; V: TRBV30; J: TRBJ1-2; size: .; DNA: TGTGCCTGGAGTGGGATCCCCCGGGACAGGGGGCGCTCCCACTATGGCTACACCTTC; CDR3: CAWSGIPRDRGRSHYGYTF
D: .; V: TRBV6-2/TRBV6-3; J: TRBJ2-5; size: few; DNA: TGTGCCAGCAGTTCATACCGGGACGAAGAGACCCAGTACTTC; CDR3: CASSSYRDEETQYF
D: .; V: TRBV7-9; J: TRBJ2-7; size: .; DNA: TGTGCCAGCAGCGCTGACTCGTACCGCTACGAGCAGTACTTC; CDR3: CASSADSYRYEQYF
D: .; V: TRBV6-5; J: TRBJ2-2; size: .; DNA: TGTGCCAGCAGCCCCGCCTTGGACGTAATGAACACCGGGGAGCTGTTTTTT; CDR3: CASSPALDVMNTGELFF
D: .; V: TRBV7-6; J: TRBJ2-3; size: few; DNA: TGTGCCAGCAGCTTAGCGGGGCAGGGGAATACGCAGTATTTT; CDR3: CASSLAGQGNTQYF
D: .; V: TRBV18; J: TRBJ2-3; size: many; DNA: TGTGCCAGCTCAACAACAGGGTCAACCCGAGATACGCAGTATTTT; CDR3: CASSTTGSTRDTQYF
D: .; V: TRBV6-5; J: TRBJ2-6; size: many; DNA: TGTGCCAGCAGTTACTCACATTCTGGGGCCAACGTCCTGACTTTC; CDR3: CASSYSHSGANVLTF
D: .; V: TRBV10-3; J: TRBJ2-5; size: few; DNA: TGTGCCATCAGTGACGGGCAGGGAAGGGAGACCCAGTACTTC; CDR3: CAISDGQGRETQYF
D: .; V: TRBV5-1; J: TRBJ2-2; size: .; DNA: TGCGCCAGCAGCTTAGACGCCGGGGAGCTGTTTTTT; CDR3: CASSLDAGELFF
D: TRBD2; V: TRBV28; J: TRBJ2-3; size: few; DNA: TGTGCCAGCAGCCCCGGGGGGAAAGGGATCACAGATACGCAGTATTTT; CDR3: CASSPGGKGITDTQYF
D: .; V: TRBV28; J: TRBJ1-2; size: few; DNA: TGTGCCAGCCTGACGGATCCCTATGGCTACACCTTC; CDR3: CASLTDPYGYTF
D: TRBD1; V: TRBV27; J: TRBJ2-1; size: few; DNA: TGTGCCAGCAGTTACAGGGGGTTCTCCTACAATGAGCAGTTCTTC; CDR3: CASSYRGFSYNEQFF
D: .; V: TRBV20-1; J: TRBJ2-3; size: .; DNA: TGCAGTGCTAGGATTGGGGGCTCAGATACGCAGTATTTT; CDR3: CSARIGGSDTQYF
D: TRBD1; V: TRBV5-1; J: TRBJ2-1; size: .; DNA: TGCGCCAGCAGCCTTAGGACAGGGGGTGAGCAGTTCTTC; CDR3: CASSLRTGGEQFF